This T cell receptor (beta chain) comes out of a study of blood T cell repertoires in COVID-19. Turning to the study itself: The United States, Italy and Spain supplied acute and convalescent COVID-19 samples. PBMCs, B-cell-depleted T cells, or T cells provided the cDNA or gDNA that made up the material.

As handled by the study authors: Using reference gene primer amplification, nucleated cell counts were estimated. Assay used: immunoSEQ multiplex PCR; TCRdb lists only in-frame clones, some missing. That table supplies the V and J calls and clone size; D and trimming were determined from the DNA. The sample shows 250,000 or so clones, 65% to 85% of them seen only once. This clone showed up just once. V gave up 0 bases and J gave up 9 bases, with 8 bases separating them. The germline gives CDR1 SGHDT, CDR2 YYEEEE. The CDR3 runs 12 residues. The clonotype was recovered from a woman in her thirties or forties who had recovered from COVID-19. The chain joins TRBV5-6 to TRBJ2-3; D gene unclear. The source material was peripheral blood. CDR3 region: CASSLVAGTQYF. The CDR3 DNA is TGTGCCAGCAGCTTGGTCGCAGGAACGCAGTATTTT.